Following are 2 T cell receptor beta chains from one sample sequenced in a study of cytomegalovirus exposure and HLA in healthy donors (dated by TCRdb to about 2017). The library was prepared using the immunoSEQ multiplex PCR assay. For the multiplex PCR, a mixture combining 60 forward primers for TCR Vbeta segments and 13 reverse primers for TCR Jbeta segments was used. TCRdb re-hosts the immuneACCESS table, in-frame sequences only. Its copies lack some clones; in the studies checked, an unresolved V gene accounts for under half of them, and the cause for the rest is not known. This sample lists about 200,000 clones; roughly four fifths were detected once. The ten largest account for 0.08% to 0.1% of the sample. Input material: PBMCs. The receptors shown here come from a boy younger than 10 in good health and CMV-seronegative.

CDR3 region: CASSQKPSGGAYADTQYF. The CDR3 DNA sequence: TGTGCCAGCAGCCAGAAGCCTAGCGGGGGGGCTTATGCAGATACGCAGTATTTT. The rearrangement links TRBV4-2 to TRBJ2-3, with 12 bases that match TRBD2. The germline gives CDR1 LGHNA, CDR2 YNFKEQ. This CDR3 is 18 amino acids long. After removal of 3 bases from V and 4 bases from J, the junction contained 11 bases not matched to a gene.

The rearrangement joins TRBV27 to TRBJ1-6; 9 positions agree with TRBD1. The V segment lost 6 bases and the J segment 10 bases; nucleotides outside the gene matches: 7. CDR1 and CDR2 (germline): MNHEY, SMNVEV (reference sequence). CDR3 size: 14 residues. As DNA, the CDR3 is TGTGCCAGCAGCTGGGACAGGGCAAGATCACCCCTCCACTTT. It translates to CASSWDRARSPLHF.